This T cell receptor beta chain derives from a study of blood T cell repertoires in COVID-19. For this clone: Other DNA sequences of this sample code for an identical CDR3.

Sequencing used immunoSEQ multiplex PCR; TCRdb keeps in-frame clones, though not all of them. Of about 50,000 clones detected, more than 70% appear once; the ten largest clones hold around 2.2%. CDR1 is MGHRA and CDR2 is YSYEKL in the germline V gene. The CDR3 is made up of 16 amino acids. V lost 4 bases to trimming and J lost 0 bases, with 13 bases between them. The sample comprised peripheral blood. This receptor was taken from a woman aged 60-70 years with acute or convalescent COVID-19. The gene calls are TRBV4-1 and TRBJ1-3; tentatively, D is TRBD1 (6 bases). CDR3 loop: CASSLEGDLSGNTIYF. The CDR3 DNA sequence: TGCGCCAGCAGCCTCGAGGGGGATCTCTCTGGAAACACCATATATTTT.